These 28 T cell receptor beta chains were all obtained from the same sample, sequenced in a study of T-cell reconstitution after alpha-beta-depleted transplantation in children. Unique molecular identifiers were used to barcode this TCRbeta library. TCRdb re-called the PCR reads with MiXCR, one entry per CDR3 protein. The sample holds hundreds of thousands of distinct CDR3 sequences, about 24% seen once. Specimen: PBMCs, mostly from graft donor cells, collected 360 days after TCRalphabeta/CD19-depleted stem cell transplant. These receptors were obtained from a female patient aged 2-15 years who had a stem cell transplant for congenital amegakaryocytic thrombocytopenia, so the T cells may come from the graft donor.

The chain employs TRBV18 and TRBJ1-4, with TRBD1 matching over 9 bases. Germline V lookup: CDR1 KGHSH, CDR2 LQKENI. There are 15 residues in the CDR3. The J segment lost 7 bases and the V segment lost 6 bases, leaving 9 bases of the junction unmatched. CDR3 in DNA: TGTGCCAGCTCGGGACAGGGTGCCCAGAGTGAAAAACTGTTTTTT. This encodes CASSGQGAQSEKLFF.

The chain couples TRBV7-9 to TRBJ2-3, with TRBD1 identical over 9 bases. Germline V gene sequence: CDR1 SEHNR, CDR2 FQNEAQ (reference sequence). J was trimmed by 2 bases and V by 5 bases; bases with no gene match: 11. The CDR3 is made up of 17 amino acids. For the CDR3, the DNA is TGTGCCAGCAGCCTCGAGTACAGGGGGCGCATCACAGATACGCAGTATTTT. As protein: CASSLEYRGRITDTQYF.

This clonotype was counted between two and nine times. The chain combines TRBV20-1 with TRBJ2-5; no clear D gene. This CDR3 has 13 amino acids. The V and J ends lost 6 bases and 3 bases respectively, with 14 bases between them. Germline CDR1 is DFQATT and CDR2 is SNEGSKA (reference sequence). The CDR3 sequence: CSAPDGRKETQYF. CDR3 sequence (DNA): TGCAGTGCCCCGGATGGCAGGAAAGAGACCCAGTACTTC.

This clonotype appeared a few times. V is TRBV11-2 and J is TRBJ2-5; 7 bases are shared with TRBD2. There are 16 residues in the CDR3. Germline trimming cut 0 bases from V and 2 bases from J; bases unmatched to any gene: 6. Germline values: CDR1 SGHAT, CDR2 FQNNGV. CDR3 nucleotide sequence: TGTGCCAGCAGCTTAGATGCTGGCGGGGGTCAAGAGACCCAGTACTTC. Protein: CASSLDAGGGQETQYF.

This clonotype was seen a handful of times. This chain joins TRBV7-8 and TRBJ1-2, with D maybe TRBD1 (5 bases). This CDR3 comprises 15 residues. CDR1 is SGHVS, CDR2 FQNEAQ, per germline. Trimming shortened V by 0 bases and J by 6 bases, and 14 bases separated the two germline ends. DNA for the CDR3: TGTGCCAGCAGCTTAGCGCTGGGGCGAAGTGATGGCTACACCTTC. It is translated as CASSLALGRSDGYTF.

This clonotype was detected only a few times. The CDR3 DNA follows: TGTGCCAGCAGTTTCAGGGCCCCCTACGAGCAGTACTTC. Protein product: CASSFRAPYEQYF. This rearrangement joins TRBV12-3 or TRBV12-4 to TRBJ2-7, with D perhaps TRBD1 (5 bases). The CDR3 covers 13 residues. Trimming shortened V by 3 bases and J by 2 bases, and 8 bases separated the two germline ends.

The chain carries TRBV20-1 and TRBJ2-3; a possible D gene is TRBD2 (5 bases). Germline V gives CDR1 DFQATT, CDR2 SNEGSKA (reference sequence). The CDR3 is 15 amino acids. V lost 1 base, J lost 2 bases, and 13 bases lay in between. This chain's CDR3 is CSARGGLHFTDTQYF. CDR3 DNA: TGCAGTGCTAGAGGAGGGCTACATTTCACAGATACGCAGTATTTT.

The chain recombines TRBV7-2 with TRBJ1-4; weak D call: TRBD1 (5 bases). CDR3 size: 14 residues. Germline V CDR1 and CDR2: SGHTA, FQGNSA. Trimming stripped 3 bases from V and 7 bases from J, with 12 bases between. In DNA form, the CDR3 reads TGTGCCAGCAGCTTGAGCAGGGTGACTGAAAAACTGTTTTTT. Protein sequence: CASSLSRVTEKLFF.

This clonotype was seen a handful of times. CDR3 amino acids: CASNFRSRGAFF. CDR3 bases: TGTGCCAGCAATTTTCGATCCCGGGGCGCTTTCTTT. The rearrangement links TRBV6-1 to TRBJ1-1, with D perhaps matching TRBD1 (5 bases). Per germline, CDR1 MNHNS and CDR2 SASEGT. The CDR3 contains 12 residues. Trimming removed 7 bases at V and 11 bases at J, with 17 bases between.

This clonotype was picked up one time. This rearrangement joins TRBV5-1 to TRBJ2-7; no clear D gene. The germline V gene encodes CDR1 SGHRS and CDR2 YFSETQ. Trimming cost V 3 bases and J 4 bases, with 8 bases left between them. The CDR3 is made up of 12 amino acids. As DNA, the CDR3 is TGCGCCAGCAGCTCGCTCCAGTACGAGCAGTACTTC. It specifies CASSSLQYEQYF.

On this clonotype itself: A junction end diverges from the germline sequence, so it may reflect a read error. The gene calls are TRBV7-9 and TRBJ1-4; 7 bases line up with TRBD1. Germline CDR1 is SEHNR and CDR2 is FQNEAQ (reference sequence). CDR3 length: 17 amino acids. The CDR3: CASSRRDSITTNGKLFF. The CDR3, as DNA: TGTGCCAGCAGCCGAAGGGACAGTATAACAACTAATGGAAAACTGTTTTTT.

DNA for the CDR3: TGCAGCGCGCCCCAGGGGGCATATGGCTACACCTTC. This sequence encodes CSAPQGAYGYTF. The chain has TRBV29-1 and TRBJ1-2; the match to TRBD1 covers 8 bases. This CDR3 spans 12 amino acids. CDR1 is SQVTM and CDR2 is ANQGSEA in the germline V gene. With V trimmed by 7 bases and J by 5 bases, 6 bases remained unmatched.

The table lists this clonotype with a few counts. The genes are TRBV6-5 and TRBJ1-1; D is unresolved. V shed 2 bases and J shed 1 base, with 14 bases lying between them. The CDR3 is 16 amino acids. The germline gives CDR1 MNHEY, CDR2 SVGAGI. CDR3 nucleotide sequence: TGTGCCAGCAGTTACGAATACGGGATCGGGAACACTGAAGCTTTCTTT. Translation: CASSYEYGIGNTEAFF.

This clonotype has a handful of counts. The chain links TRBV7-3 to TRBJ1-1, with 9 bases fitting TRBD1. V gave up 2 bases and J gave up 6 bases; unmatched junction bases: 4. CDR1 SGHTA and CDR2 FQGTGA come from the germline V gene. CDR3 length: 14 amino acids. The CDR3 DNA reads TGTGCCAGCAGCTTAGGGACAGGGTCCCCTGAAGCTTTCTTT. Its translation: CASSLGTGSPEAFF.

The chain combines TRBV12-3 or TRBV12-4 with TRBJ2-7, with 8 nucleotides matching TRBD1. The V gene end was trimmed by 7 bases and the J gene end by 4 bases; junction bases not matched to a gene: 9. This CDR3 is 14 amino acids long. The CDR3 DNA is TGTGCCAGCAAGTCAGGGGGCAGAGGGTACGAGCAGTACTTC. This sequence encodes CASKSGGRGYEQYF.

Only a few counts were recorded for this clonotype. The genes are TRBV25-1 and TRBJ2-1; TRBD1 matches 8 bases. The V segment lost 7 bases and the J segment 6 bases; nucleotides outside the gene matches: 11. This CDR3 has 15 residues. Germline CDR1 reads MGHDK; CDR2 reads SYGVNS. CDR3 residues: CASTAGAGTGNEQFF. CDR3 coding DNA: TGTGCCAGCACCGCAGGCGCCGGGACAGGCAATGAGCAGTTCTTC.

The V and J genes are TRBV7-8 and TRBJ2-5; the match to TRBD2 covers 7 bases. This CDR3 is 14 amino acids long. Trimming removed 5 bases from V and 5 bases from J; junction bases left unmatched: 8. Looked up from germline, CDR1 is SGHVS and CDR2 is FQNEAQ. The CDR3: CASSRVYGGETQYF. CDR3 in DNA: TGTGCCAGCAGCCGCGTGTACGGGGGGGAGACCCAGTACTTC.

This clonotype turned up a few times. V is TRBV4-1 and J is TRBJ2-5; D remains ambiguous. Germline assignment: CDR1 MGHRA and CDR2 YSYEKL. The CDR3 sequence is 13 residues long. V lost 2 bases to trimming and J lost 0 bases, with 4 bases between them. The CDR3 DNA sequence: TGCGCCAGCAGCCAACCGTACCAAGAGACCCAGTACTTC. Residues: CASSQPYQETQYF.

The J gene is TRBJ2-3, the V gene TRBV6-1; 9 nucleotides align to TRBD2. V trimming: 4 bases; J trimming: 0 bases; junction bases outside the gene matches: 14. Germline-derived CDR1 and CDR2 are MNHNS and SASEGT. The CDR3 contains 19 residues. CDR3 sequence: CASSADRQRGAPSTDTQYF. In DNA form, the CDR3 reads TGTGCCAGCAGTGCCGACCGCCAGCGGGGGGCCCCTAGCACAGATACGCAGTATTTT.

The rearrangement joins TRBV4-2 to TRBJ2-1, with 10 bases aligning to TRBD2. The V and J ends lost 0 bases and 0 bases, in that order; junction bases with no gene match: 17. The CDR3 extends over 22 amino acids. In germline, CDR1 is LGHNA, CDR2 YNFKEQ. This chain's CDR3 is CASSQDGPSGRVELDSYNEQFF. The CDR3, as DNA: TGTGCCAGCAGCCAAGACGGGCCTAGCGGGAGAGTAGAATTGGACTCCTACAATGAGCAGTTCTTC.

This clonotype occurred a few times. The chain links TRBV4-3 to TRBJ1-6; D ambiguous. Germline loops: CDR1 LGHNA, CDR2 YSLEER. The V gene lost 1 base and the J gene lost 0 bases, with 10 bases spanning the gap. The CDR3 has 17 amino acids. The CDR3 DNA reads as TGCGCCAGCAGCCAAGTCCCCGCTCGCTCCTATAATTCACCCCTCCACTTT. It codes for CASSQVPARSYNSPLHF.

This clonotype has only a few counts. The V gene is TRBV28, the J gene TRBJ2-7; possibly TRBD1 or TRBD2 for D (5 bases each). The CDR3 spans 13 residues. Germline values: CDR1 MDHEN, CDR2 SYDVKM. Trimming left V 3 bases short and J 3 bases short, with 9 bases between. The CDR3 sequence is CASSFGGGYEQYF. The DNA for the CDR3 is TGTGCCAGCAGTTTCGGTGGGGGCTACGAGCAGTACTTC.

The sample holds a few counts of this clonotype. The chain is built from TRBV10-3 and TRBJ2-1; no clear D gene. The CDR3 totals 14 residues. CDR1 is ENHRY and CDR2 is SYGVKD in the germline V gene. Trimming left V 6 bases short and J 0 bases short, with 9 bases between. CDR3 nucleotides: TGTGCCATCAGAAACAGACACTCCTACAATGAGCAGTTCTTC. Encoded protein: CAIRNRHSYNEQFF.

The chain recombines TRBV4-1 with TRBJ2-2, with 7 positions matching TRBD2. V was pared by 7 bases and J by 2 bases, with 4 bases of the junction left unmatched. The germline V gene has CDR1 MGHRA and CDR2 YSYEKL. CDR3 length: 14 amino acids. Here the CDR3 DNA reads TGCGCCAGCATCCGACTAGCAAACACCGGGGAGCTGTTTTTT. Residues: CASIRLANTGELFF.

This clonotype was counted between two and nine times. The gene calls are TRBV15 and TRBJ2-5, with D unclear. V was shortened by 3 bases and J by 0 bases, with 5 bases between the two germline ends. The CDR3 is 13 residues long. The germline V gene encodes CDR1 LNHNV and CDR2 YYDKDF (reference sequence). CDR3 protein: CATSRANQETQYF. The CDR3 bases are TGTGCCACCAGCAGGGCCAACCAAGAGACCCAGTACTTC.

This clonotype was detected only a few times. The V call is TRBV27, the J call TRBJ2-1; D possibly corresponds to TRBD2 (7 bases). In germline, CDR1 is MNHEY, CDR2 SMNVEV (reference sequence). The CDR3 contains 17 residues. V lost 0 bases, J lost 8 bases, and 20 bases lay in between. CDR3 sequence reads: CASSLSRGGLRIDEQFF. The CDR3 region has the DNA TGTGCCAGCAGTTTATCGAGGGGGGGTCTAAGGATCGATGAGCAGTTCTTC.

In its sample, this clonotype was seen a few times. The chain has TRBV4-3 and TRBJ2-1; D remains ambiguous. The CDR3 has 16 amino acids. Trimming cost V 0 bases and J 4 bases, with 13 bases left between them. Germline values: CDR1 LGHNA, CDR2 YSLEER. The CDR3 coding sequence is TGCGCCAGCAGCCAAGATTGGGTCCTGACATACAATGAGCAGTTCTTC. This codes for CASSQDWVLTYNEQFF.

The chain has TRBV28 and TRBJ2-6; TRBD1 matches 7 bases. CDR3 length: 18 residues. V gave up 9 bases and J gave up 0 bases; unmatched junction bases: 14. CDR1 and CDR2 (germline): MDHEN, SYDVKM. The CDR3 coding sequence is TGTGCCAGATTTCACAGGGGACGCAAACTCTCTGGGGCCAACGTCCTGACTTTC. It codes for CARFHRGRKLSGANVLTF.